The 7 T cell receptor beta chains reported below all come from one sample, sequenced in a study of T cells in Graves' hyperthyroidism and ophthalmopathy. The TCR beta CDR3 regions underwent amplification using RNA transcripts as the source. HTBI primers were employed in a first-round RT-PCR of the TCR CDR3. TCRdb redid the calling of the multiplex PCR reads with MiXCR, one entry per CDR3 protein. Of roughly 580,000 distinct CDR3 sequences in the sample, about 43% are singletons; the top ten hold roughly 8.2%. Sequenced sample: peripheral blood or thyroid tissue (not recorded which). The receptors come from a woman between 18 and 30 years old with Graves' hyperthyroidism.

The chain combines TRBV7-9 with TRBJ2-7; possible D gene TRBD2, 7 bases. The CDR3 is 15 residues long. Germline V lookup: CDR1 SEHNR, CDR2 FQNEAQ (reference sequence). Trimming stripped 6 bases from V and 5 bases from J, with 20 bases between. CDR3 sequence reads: CASSLSVGAGDEQYF. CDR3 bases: TGTGCCAGCAGTTTATCGGTGGGGGCGGGGGACGAGCAGTACTTC.

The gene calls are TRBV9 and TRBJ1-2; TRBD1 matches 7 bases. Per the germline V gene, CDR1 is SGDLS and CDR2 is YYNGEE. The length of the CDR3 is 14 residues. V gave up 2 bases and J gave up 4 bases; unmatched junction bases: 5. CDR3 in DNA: TGTGCCAGCAGCGTTAAACAGGGGAGCTATGGCTACACCTTC. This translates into CASSVKQGSYGYTF. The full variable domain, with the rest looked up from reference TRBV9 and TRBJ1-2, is DSGVTQTPKHLITATGQRVTLRCSPRSGDLSVYWYQQSLDQGLQFLIQYYNGEERAKGNILERFSAQQFPDLHSELNLSSLELGDSALYFCASSVKQGSYGYTFGSGTRLTVV.

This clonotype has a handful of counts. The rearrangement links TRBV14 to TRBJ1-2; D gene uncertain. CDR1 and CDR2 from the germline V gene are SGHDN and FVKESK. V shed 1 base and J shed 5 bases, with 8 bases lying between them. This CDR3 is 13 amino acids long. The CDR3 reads CASSQVPEYGYTF. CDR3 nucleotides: TGTGCCAGCAGCCAAGTTCCAGAATATGGCTACACCTTC.

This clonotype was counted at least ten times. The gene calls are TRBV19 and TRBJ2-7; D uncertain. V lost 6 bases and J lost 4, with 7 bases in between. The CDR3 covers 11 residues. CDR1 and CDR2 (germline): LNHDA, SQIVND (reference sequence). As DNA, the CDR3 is TGTGCCAGTAGGGAAGGTTACGAGCAGTACTTC. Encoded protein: CASREGYEQYF.

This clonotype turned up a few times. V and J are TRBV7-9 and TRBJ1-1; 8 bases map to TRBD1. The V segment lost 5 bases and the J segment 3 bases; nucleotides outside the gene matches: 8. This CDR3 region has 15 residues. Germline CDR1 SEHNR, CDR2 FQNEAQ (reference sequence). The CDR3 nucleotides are TGTGCCAGCAGCCAACTTCAGGGGGCGCACACTGAAGCTTTCTTT. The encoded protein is CASSQLQGAHTEAFF.

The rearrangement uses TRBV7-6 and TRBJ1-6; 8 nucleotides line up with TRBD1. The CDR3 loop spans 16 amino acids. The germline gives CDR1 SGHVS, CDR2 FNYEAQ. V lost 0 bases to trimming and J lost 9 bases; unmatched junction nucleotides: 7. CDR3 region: CASSLASRGLSSPLHF. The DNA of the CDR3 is TGTGCCAGCAGCTTAGCGTCCAGGGGGCTTAGTTCACCCCTCCACTTT.

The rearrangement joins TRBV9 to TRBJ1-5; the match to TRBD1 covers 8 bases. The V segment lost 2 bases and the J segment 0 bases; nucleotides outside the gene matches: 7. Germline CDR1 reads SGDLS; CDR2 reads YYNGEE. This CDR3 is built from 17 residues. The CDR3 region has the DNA TGTGCCAGCAGCGTCGGACAGGGTCAATATAGCAATCAGCCCCAGCATTTT. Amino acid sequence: CASSVGQGQYSNQPQHF.